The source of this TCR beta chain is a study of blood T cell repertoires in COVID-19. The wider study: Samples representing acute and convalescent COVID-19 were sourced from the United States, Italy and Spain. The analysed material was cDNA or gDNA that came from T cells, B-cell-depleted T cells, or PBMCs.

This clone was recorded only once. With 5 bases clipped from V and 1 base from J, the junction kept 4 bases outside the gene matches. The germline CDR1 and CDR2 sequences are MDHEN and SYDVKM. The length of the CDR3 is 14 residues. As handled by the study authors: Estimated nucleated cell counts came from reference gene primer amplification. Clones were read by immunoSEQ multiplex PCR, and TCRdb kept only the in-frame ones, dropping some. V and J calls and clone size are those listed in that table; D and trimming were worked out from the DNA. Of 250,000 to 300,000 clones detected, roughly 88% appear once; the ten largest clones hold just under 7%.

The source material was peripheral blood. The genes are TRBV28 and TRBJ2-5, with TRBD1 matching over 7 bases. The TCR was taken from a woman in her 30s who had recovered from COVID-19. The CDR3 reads CASSTRQGQETQYF. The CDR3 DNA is TGTGCCAGCAGTACGCGACAGGGCCAAGAGACCCAGTACTTC.